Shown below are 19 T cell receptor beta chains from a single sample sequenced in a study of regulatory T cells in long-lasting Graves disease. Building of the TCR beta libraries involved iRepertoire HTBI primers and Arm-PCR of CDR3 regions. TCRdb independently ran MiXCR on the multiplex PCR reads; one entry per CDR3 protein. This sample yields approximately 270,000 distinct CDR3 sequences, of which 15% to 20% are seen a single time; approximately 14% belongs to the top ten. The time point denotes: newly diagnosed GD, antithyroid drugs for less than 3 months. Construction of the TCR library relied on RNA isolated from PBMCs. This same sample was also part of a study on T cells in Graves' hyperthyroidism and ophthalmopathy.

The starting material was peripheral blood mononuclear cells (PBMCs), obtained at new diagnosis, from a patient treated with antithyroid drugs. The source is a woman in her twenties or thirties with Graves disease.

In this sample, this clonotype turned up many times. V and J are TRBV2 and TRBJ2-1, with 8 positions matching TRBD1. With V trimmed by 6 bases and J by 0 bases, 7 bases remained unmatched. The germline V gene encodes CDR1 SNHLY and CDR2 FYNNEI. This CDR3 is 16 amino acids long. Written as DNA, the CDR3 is TGTGCCAGCAGAATAACAGGGGGTTCCTCCTACAATGAGCAGTTCTTC. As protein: CASRITGGSSYNEQFF.

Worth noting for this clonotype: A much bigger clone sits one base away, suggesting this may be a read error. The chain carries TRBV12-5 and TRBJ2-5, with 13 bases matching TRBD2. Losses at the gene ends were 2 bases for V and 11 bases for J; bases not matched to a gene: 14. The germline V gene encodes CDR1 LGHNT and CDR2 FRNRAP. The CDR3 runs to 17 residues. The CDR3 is CASGLTRTSGGPNEQYF. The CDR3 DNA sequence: TGTGCTAGTGGTTTGACGAGGACTAGCGGGGGTCCTAATGAGCAGTACTTC.

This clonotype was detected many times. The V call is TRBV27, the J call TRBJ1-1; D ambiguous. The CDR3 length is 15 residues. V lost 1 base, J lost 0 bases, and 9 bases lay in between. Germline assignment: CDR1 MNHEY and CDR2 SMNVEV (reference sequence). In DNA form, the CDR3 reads TGTGCCAGCAGTTTATGGCCGGATATGAACACTGAAGCTTTCTTT. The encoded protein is CASSLWPDMNTEAFF.

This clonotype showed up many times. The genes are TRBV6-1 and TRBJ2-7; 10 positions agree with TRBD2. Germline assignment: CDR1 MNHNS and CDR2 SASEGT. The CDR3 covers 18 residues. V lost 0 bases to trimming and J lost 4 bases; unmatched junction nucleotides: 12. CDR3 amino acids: CASSEAALPGLAPYEQYF. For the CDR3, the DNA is TGTGCCAGCAGTGAAGCGGCCTTGCCGGGACTAGCGCCTTACGAGCAGTACTTC.

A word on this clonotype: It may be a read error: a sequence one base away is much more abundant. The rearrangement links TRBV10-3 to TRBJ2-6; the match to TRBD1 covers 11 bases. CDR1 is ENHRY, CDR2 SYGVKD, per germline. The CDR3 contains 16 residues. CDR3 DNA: TGTGCCACCGGACAGGGGGCGACCTCTGGGGCCAGCGTCCTGACTTTC. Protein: CATGQGATSGASVLTF.

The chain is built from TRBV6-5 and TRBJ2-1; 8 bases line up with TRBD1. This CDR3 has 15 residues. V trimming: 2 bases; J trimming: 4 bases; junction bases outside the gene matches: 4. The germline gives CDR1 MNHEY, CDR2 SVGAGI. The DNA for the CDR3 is TGTGCCAGCAGTTACGCCGGGACAGGATACAATGAGCAGTTCTTC. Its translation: CASSYAGTGYNEQFF.

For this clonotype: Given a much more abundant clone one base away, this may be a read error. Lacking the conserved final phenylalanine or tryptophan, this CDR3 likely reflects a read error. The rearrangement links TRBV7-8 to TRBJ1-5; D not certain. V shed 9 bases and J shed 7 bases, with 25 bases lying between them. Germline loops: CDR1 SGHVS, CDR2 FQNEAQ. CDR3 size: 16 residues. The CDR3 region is CASSAYGSPRIQPQHL. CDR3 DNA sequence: TGTGCCAGTAGTGCCTACGGGAGTCCCAGGATCCAGCCCCAGCATCTT.

The CDR3 is CATSDRDRGLETQYF. CDR3 nucleotides: TGTGCCACCAGTGACCGGGACAGGGGGTTGGAGACCCAGTACTTC. The chain links TRBV24-1 to TRBJ2-5; 11 nucleotides agree with TRBD1. With V trimmed by 4 bases and J by 5 bases, 5 bases remained unmatched. CDR1 is KGHDR and CDR2 is SFDVKD in the germline V gene. The CDR3 runs 15 residues.

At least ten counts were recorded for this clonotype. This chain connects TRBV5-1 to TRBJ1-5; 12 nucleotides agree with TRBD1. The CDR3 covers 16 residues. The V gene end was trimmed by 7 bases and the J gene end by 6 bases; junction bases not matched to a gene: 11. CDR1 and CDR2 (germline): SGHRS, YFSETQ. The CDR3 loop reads CASSPGTGGMSQPQHF. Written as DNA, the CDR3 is TGCGCCAGCTCTCCGGGGACAGGGGGCATGAGTCAGCCCCAGCATTTT.

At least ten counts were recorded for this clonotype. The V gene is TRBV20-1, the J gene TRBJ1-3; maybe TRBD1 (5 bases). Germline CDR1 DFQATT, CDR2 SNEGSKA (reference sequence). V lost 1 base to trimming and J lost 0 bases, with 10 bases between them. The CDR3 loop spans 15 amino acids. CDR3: CSARGAGSSGNTIYF. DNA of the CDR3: TGCAGTGCTAGAGGGGCAGGGAGCTCTGGAAACACCATATATTTT.

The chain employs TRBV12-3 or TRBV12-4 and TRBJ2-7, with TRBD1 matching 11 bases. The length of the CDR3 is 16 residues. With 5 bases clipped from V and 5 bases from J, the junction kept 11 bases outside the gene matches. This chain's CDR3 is CASSLNAGTGGDEQYF. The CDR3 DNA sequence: TGTGCCAGCAGTCTAAATGCCGGGACAGGGGGAGACGAGCAGTACTTC.

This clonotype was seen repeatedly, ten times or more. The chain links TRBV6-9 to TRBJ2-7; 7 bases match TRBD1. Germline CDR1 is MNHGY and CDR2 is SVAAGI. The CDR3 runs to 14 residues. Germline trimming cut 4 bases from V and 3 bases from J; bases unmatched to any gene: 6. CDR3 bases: TGTGCCAGCAGTTCAGGGGGTTTAGGCTACGAGCAGTACTTC. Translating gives CASSSGGLGYEQYF.

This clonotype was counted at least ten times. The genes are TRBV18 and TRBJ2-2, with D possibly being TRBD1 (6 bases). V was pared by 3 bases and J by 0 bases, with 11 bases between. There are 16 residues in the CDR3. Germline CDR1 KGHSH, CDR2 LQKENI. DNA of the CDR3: TGTGCCAGCTCACCCCCAGGGGCCGCGAACACCGGGGAGCTGTTTTTT. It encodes CASSPPGAANTGELFF.

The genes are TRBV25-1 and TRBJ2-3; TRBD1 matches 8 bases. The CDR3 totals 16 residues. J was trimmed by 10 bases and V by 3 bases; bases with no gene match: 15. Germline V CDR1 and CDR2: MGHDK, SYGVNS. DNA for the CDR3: TGTGCCAGCAGTGACAGTACGACAGGGGCGGGAAGTCCGCAGTATTTT. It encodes CASSDSTTGAGSPQYF. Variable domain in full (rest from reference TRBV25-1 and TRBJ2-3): EADIYQTPRYLVIGTGKKITLECSQTMGHDKMYWYQQDPGMELHLIHYSYGVNSTEKGDLSSESTVSRIRTEHFPLTLESARPSHTSQYLCASSDSTTGAGSPQYFGPGTRLTVL.

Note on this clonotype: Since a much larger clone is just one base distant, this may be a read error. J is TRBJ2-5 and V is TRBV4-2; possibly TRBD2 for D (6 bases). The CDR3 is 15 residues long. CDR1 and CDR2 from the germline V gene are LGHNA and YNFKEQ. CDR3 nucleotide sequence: TGTGCCAGCAGCCTCAGTGCGGGGATAAGAGAGACCCAGTGCTTC. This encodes CASSLSAGIRETQCF.

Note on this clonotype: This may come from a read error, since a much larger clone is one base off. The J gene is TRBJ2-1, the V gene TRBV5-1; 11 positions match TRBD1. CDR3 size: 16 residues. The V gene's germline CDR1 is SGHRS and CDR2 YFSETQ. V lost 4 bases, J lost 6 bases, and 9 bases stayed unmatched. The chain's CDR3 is CASSGGQGVLGNEQFF. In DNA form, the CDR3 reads TGCGCCAGCAGCGGGGGACAGGGGGTCCTGGGCAATGAGCAGTTCTTC.

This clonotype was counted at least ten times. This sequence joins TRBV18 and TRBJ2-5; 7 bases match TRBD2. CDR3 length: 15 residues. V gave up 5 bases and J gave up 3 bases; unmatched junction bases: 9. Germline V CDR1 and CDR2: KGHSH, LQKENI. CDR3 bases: TGTGCCAGCTCAAGTCTACTAGCGCTGGAAGAGACCCAGTACTTC. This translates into CASSSLLALEETQYF.

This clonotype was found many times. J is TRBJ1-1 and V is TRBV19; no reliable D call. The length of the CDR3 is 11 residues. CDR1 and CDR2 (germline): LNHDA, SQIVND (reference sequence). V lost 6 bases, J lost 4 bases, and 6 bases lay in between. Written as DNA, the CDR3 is TGTGCCAGTAGACAGACCACTGAAGCTTTCTTT. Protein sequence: CASRQTTEAFF.

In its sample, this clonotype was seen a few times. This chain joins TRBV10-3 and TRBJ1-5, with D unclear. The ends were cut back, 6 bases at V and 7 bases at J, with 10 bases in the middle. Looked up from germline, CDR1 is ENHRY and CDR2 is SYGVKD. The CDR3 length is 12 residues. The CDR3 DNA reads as TGTGCCATCAGCGCGACCGCCCAGCCCCAGCATTTT. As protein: CAISATAQPQHF.